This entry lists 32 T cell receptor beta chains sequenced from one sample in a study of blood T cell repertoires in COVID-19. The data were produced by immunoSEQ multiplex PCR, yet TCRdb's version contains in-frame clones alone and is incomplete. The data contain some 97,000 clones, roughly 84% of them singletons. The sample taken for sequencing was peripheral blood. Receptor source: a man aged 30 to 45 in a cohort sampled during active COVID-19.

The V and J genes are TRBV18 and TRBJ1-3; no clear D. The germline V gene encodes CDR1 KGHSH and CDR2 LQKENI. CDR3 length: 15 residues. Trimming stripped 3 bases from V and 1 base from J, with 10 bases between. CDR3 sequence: CASSPGQASGNTIYF. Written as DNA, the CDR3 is TGTGCCAGCTCACCTGGGCAGGCATCTGGAAACACCATATATTTT. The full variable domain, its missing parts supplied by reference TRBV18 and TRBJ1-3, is NAGVMQNPRHLVRRRGQEARLRCSPMKGHSHVYWYRQLPEEGLKFMVYLQKENIIDESGMPKERFSAEFPKEGPSILRIQQVVRGDSAAYFCASSPGQASGNTIYFGEGSWLTVV.

In DNA, the CDR3 is TGTGCCAGTAGTATATGGGAGAACGGTAATGAAAAACTGTTTTTT. This sequence encodes CASSIWENGNEKLFF. This rearrangement joins TRBV19 to TRBJ1-4; the D is unclear. Germline V gene sequence: CDR1 LNHDA, CDR2 SQIVND (reference sequence). V gave up 2 bases and J gave up 4 bases, with 11 bases separating them. The CDR3 totals 15 residues.

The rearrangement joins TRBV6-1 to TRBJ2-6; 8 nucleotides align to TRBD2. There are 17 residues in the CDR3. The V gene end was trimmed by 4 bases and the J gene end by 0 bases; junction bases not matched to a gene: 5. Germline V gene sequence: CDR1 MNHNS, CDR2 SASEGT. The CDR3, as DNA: TGTGCCAGCAGTGGTCGGCGGGGGGTCTCTGGGGCCAACGTCCTGACTTTC. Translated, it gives CASSGRRGVSGANVLTF.

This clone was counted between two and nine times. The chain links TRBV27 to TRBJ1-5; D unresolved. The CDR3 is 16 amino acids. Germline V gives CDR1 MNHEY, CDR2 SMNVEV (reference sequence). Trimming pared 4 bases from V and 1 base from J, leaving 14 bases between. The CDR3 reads CASSSPRGASNQPQHF. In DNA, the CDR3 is TGTGCCAGCAGTTCTCCCCGGGGTGCCAGCAATCAGCCCCAGCATTTT.

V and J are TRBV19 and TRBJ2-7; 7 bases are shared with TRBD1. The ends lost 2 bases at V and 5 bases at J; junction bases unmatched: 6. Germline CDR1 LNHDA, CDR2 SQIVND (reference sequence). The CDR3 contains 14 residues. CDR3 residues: CASSIMGQQNEQYF. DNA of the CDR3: TGTGCCAGTAGTATAATGGGACAGCAGAACGAGCAGTACTTC.

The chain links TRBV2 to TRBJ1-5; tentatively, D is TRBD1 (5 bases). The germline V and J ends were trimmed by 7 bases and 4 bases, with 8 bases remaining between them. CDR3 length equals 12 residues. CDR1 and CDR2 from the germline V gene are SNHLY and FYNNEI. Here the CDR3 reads CASTGWNQPQHF. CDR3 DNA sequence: TGTGCCAGCACAGGGTGGAATCAGCCCCAGCATTTT.

CDR3 sequence: CASSYRDSGTGELFF. In DNA form, the CDR3 reads TGTGCCAGCAGTTACCGGGACAGCGGTACCGGGGAGCTGTTTTTT. The chain couples TRBV6-6 to TRBJ2-2; TRBD1 matches at 7 bases. The trim removed 2 bases at V and 5 bases at J, leaving 5 bases unmatched. CDR1 MNHNY and CDR2 SVGAGI come from the germline V gene (reference sequence). The CDR3 is 15 amino acids.

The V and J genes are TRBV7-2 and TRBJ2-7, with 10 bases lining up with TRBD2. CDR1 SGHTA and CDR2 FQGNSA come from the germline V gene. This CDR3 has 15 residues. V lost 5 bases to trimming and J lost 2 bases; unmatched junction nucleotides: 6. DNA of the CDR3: TGTGCCAGCAGCAATAGCGGGGGGCTAACCTACGAGCAGTACTTC. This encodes CASSNSGGLTYEQYF.

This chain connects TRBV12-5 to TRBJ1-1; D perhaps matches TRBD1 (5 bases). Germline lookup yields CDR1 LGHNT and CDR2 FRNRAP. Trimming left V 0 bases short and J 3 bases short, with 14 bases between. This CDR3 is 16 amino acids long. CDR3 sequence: CASGLVPGPGDTEAFF. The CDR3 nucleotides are TGTGCTAGTGGTTTGGTGCCTGGACCGGGGGACACTGAAGCTTTCTTT. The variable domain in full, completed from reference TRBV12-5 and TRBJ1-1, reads DARVTQTPRHKVTEMGQEVTMRCQPILGHNTVFWYRQTMMQGLELLAYFRNRAPLDDSGMPKDRFSAEMPDATLATLKIQPSEPRDSAVYFCASGLVPGPGDTEAFFGQGTRLTVV.

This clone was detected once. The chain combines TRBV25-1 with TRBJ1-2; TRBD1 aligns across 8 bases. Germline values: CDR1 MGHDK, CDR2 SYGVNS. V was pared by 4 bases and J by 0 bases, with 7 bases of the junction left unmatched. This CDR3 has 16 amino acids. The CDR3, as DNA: TGTGCCAGCAGTGCGCACCGGGACAGGTCTAACTATGGCTACACCTTC. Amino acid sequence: CASSAHRDRSNYGYTF.

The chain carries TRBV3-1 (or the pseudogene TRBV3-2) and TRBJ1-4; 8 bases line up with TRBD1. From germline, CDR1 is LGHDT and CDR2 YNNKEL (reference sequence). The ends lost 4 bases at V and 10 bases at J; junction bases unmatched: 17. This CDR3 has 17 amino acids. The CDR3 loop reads CASSPSRTGPFLRKLFF. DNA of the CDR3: TGTGCCAGCAGCCCCTCCCGGACAGGGCCGTTTCTTCGAAAACTGTTTTTT.

The CDR3: CASTSGVNEQFF. CDR3 DNA sequence: TGTGCCAGCACTAGCGGGGTGAATGAGCAGTTCTTC. The rearrangement uses TRBV12-3 or TRBV12-4 and TRBJ2-1, with 9 nucleotides matching TRBD2. There are 12 residues in the CDR3. Unmatched junction bases numbered 2, after V lost 7 bases and J lost 7 bases.

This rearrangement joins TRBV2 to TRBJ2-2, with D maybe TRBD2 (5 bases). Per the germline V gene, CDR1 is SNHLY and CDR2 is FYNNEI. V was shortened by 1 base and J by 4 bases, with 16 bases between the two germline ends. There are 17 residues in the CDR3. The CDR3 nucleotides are TGTGCCAGCAGTGAAGAAGCGGTTGAAATCAGCACCGGGGAGCTGTTTTTT. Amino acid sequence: CASSEEAVEISTGELFF.

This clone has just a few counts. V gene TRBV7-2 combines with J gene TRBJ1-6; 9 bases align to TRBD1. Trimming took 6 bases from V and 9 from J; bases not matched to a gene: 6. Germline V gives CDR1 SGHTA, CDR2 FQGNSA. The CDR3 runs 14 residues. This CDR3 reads CASSQGQGGSPLHF. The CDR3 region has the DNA TGTGCCAGCAGTCAGGGACAGGGAGGTTCACCCCTCCACTTT.

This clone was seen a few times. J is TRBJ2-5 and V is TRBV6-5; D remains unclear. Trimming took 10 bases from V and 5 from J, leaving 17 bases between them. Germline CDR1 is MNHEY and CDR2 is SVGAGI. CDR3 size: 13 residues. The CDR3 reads CATSMLSGETQYF. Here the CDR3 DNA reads TGTGCCACCAGCATGTTGTCCGGGGAGACCCAGTACTTC.

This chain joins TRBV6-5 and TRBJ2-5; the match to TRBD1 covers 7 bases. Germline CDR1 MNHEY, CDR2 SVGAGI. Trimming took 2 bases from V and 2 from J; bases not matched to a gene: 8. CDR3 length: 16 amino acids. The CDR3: CASSYGGQASQETQYF. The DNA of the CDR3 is TGTGCCAGCAGTTACGGAGGACAGGCCTCTCAAGAGACCCAGTACTTC.

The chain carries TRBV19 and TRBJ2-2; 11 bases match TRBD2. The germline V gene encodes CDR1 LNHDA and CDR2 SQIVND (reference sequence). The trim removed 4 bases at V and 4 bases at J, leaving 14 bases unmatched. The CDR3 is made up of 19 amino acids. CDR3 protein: CASSNSGGAFLERTGELFF. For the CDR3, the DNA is TGTGCCAGTAGTAATAGCGGGGGGGCCTTTTTGGAACGCACCGGGGAGCTGTTTTTT.

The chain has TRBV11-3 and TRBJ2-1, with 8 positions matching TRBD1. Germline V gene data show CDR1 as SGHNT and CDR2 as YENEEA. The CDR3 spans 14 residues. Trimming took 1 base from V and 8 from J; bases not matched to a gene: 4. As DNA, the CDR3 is TGTGCCAGCAGCTTAGGACAGGGGAACGATGAGCAGTTCTTC. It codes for CASSLGQGNDEQFF.

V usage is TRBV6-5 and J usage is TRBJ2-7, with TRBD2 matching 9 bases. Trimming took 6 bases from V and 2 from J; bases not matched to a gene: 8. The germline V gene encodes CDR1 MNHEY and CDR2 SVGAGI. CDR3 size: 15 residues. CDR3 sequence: CASRRRTSETYEQYF. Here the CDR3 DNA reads TGTGCCAGCAGACGCAGGACTAGCGAGACCTACGAGCAGTACTTC.

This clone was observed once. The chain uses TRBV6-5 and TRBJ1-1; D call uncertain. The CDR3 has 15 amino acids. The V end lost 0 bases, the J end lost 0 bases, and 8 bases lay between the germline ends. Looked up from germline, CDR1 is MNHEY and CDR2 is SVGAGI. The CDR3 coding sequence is TGTGCCAGCAGTTACTCTCGGGAATTGAACACTGAAGCTTTCTTT. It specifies CASSYSRELNTEAFF.

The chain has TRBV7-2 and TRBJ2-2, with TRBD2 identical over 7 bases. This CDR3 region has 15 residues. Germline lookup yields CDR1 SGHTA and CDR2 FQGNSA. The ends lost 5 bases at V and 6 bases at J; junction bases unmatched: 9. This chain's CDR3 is CASSPGWSGAGELFF. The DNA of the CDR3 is TGTGCCAGCAGCCCCGGGTGGAGCGGGGCCGGGGAGCTGTTTTTT.

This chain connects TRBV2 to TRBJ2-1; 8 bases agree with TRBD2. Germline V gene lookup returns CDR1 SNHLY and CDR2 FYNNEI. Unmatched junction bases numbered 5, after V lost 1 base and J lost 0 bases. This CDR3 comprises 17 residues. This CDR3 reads CASSEGTLAGSYNEQFF. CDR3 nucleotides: TGTGCCAGCAGTGAAGGGACCCTAGCGGGCTCCTACAATGAGCAGTTCTTC.

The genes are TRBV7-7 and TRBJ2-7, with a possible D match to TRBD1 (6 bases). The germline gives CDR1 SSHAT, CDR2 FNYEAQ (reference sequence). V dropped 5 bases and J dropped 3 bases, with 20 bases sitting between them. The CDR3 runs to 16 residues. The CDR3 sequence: CASSDHLIPGHYEQYF. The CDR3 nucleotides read TGTGCCAGCAGCGATCACCTAATCCCGGGACACTACGAGCAGTACTTC.

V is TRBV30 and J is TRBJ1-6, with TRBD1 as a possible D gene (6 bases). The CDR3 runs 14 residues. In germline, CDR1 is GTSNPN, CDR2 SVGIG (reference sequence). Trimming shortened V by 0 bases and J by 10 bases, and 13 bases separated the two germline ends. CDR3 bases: TGTGCCTGGAGTGTAGGGACGGGACAATCACCCCTCCACTTT. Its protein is CAWSVGTGQSPLHF.

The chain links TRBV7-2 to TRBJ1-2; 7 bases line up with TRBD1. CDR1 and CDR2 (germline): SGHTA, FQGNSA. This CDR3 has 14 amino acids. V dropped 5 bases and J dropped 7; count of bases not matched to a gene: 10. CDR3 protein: CASSLQGLRGGYTF. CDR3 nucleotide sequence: TGTGCCAGCAGCCTACAGGGGCTTAGGGGTGGCTACACCTTC.

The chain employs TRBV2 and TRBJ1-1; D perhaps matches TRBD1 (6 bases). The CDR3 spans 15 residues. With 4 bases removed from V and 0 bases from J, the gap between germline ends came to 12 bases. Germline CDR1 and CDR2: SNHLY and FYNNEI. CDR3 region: CASSGGGILNTEAFF. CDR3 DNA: TGTGCCAGCAGTGGGGGGGGCATCCTGAACACTGAAGCTTTCTTT.

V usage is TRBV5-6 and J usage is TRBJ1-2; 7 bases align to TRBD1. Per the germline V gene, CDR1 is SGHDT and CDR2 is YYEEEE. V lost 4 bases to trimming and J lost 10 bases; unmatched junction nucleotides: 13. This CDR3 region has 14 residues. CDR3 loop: CASSPRTGLRVYTF. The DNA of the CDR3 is TGTGCCAGCAGCCCGAGGACAGGACTTAGGGTCTACACCTTC.

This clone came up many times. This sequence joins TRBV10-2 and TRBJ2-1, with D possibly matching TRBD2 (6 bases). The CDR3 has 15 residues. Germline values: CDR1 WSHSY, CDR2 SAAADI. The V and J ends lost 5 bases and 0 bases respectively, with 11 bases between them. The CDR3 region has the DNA TGCGCCAGCAGTCCCGACGGGGGCTCCTACAATGAGCAGTTCTTC. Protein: CASSPDGGSYNEQFF.

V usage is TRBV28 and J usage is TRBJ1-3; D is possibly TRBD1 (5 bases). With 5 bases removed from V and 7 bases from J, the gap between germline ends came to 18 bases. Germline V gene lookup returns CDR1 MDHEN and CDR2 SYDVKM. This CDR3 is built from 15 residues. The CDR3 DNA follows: TGTGCCAGCAGTCCCCCCGGGGGTTTAGGGAACACCATATATTTT. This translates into CASSPPGGLGNTIYF.

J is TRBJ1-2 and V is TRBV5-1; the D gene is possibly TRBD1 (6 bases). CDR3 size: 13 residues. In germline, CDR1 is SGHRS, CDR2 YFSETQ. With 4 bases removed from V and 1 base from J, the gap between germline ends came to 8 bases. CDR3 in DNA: TGCGCCAGCAGCGCGGACAGTAACTATGGCTACACCTTC. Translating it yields CASSADSNYGYTF.

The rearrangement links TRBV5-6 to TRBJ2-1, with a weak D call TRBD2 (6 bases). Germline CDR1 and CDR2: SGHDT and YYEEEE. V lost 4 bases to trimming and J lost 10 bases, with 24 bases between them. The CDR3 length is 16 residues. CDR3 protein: CASSVFWRGITEEQFF. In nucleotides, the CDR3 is TGTGCCAGCAGCGTGTTTTGGCGGGGCATCACAGAGGAGCAGTTCTTC.

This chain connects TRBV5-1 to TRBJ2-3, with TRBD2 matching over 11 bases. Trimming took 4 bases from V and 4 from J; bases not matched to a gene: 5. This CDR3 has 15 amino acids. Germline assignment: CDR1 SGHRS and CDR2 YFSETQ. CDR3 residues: CASSVSGGVPDTQYF. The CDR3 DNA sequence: TGCGCCAGCAGCGTTAGCGGGGGGGTTCCAGATACGCAGTATTTT.